The entry below describes one T cell receptor beta chain. No progression to ophthalmopathy during 18 months of follow-up defined stable disease. The authors obtained PBMCs from over 7.5 ml of fresh peripheral blood. This record belongs to a study of T cells in Graves' hyperthyroidism and ophthalmopathy. There were TCR beta CDR3 regions amplified from RNA transcripts. The TCR CDR3 first-round RT-PCR relied on the HTBI primer set. TCRdb redid the calling of the multiplex PCR reads with MiXCR, one entry per CDR3 protein. The data contain hundreds of thousands of distinct CDR3 sequences, about 38% of them seen just once; the ten biggest clones take up 7% to 10%. V was trimmed by 8 bases and J by 5 bases, leaving 18 bases between them. Germline V CDR1 and CDR2: SGHAT, FQNNGV. The length of the CDR3 is 15 residues.

This clonotype was obtained from a man aged 18 to 30 with Graves' hyperthyroidism. The J gene is TRBJ2-2, the V gene TRBV11-2, with D perhaps TRBD2 (5 bases). Sequenced sample: blood. The CDR3 protein is CASAKDPGRTGELFF. Here the CDR3 DNA reads TGTGCCAGCGCGAAAGATCCGGGAAGAACCGGGGAGCTGTTTTTT.